This note documents a single TCR beta chain sequence. Antigen: not known. This record comes from a study of T cell responses to AZD1222 COVID-19 vaccine. TCRdb's table, derived via immunoSEQ multiplex PCR, lists solely in-frame clones and lacks some. The data contain about 160,000 clones, roughly 90% of them singletons. Notes on the study in general: Spike was spanned by vaccine-associated CD4 TCRs, with dominance at 160-218 and 743-854. None of the repertoires were sampled until the peak T cell response had passed.

This receptor was obtained from an adult who received the AZD1222 COVID-19 vaccine. The material sequenced was peripheral blood, taken 28 days after the second AZD1222 dose.

The CDR3 is CASSLDRANEKLFF. In nucleotides, the CDR3 is TGTGCCAGCAGCTTAGACAGGGCTAATGAAAAACTGTTTTTT. The V gene is TRBV7-9, the J gene TRBJ1-4; tentatively, D is TRBD1 (6 bases). Trimming removed 1 base at V and 3 bases at J, with 6 bases between. The CDR3 runs to 14 residues. Germline V CDR1 and CDR2: SEHNR, FQNEAQ (reference sequence).